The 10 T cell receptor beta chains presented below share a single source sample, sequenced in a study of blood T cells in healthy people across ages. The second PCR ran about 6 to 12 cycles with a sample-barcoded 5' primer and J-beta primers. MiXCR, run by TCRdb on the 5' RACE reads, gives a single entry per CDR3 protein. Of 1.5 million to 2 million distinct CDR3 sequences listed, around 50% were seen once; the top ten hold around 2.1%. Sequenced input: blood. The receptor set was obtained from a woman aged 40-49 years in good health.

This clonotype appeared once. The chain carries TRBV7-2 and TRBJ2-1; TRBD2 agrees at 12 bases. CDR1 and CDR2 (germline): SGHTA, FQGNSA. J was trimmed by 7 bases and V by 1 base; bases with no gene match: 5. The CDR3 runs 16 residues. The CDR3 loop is CASSLGPSGGANEQFF. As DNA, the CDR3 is TGTGCCAGCAGCTTAGGTCCTAGCGGGGGGGCAAATGAGCAGTTCTTC.

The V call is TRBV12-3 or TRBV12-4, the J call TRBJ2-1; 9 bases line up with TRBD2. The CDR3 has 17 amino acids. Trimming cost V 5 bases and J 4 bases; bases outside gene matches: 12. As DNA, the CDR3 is TGTGCCAGCAGTCCCCGGGGAGCGGGGGGCCTTTACAATGAGCAGTTCTTC. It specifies CASSPRGAGGLYNEQFF.

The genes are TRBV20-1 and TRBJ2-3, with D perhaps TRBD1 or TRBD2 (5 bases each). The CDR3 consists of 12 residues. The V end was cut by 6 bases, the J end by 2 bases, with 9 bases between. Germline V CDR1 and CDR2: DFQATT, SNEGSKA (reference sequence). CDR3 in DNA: TGCAGTGCAGAGGGACCCACAGATACGCAGTATTTT. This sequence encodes CSAEGPTDTQYF.

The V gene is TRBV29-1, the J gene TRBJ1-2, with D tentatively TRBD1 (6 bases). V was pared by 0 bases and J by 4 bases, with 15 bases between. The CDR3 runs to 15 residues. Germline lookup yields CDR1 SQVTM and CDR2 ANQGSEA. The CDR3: CSVEDQNRAGYGYTF. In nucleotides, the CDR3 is TGCAGCGTTGAAGATCAAAACAGGGCGGGCTATGGCTACACCTTC.

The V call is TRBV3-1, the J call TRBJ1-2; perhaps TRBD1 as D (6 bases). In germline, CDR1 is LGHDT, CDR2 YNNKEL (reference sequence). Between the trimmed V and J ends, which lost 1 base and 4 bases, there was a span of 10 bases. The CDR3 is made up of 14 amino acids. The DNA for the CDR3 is TGTGCCAGCAGCCAAGGGACAGCCTTCTATGGCTACACCTTC. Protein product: CASSQGTAFYGYTF.

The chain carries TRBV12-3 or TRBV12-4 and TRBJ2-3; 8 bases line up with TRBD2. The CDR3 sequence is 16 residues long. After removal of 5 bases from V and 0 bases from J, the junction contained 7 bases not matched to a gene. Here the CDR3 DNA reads TGTGCCAGCAGTCTCGCGGGGGGATCTAGCACAGATACGCAGTATTTT. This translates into CASSLAGGSSTDTQYF.

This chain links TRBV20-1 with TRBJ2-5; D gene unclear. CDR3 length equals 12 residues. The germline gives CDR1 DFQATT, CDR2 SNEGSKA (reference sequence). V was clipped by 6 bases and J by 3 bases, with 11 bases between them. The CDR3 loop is CSAHRKEETQYF. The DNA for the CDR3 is TGCAGTGCCCACCGGAAGGAAGAGACCCAGTACTTC.

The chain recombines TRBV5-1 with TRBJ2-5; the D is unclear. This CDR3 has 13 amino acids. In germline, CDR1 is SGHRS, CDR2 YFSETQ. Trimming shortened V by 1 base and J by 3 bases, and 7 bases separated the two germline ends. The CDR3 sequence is CASSLNGKETQYF. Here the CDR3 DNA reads TGCGCCAGCAGCTTGAACGGTAAAGAGACCCAGTACTTC.

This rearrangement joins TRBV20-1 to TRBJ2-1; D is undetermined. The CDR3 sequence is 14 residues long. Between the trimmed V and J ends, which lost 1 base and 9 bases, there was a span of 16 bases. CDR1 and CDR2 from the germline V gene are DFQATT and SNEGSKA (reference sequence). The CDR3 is CSARVTGYAGEQFF. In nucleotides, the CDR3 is TGCAGTGCTAGAGTCACGGGCTACGCCGGTGAGCAGTTCTTC.

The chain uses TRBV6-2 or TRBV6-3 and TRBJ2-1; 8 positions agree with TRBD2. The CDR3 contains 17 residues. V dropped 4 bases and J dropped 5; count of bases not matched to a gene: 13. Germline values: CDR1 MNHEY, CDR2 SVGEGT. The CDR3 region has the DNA TGTGCCAGCAGTTTTTCCGCGGGGGGACGCATTCACAATGAGCAGTTCTTC. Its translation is CASSFSAGGRIHNEQFF.